These 23 T cell receptor beta chains were all obtained from the same sample, sequenced in a study of T cell responses to AZD1222 COVID-19 vaccine. Profiled with immunoSEQ multiplex PCR; TCRdb holds only in-frame clones, not every one. The sample includes over 120,000 clones, 80% to 90% seen only once; the top ten take roughly 1.7%. Here the sequenced sample was peripheral blood, taken on day 0 of AZD1222 vaccination. These receptors came from an adult in good health.

V gene TRBV18 combines with J gene TRBJ1-1, with D tentatively TRBD1 (5 bases). The germline V gene encodes CDR1 KGHSH and CDR2 LQKENI. V was shortened by 3 bases and J by 1 base, with 12 bases between the two germline ends. The CDR3 length is 15 residues. CDR3 loop: CASSPGTGRNTEAFF. CDR3 in DNA: TGTGCCAGCTCACCTGGAACAGGTCGGAACACTGAAGCTTTCTTT.

This chain connects TRBV2 to TRBJ2-2, with D possibly being TRBD2 (5 bases). CDR1 is SNHLY, CDR2 FYNNEI, per germline. V was pared by 3 bases and J by 5 bases, with 10 bases between. This CDR3 region has 14 residues. The CDR3 coding sequence is TGTGCCAGCAGTGACTTACGGGGAACCGGGGAGCTGTTTTTT. Protein sequence: CASSDLRGTGELFF.

This chain joins TRBV19 and TRBJ1-4; TRBD1 might be the D (5 bases). CDR1 and CDR2 from the germline V gene are LNHDA and SQIVND (reference sequence). Trimming shortened V by 5 bases and J by 0 bases, and 10 bases separated the two germline ends. The CDR3 extends over 15 amino acids. The CDR3: CASSPRTTTNEKLFF. CDR3 bases: TGTGCCAGTAGTCCGAGGACAACAACTAATGAAAAACTGTTTTTT.

This clone is a singleton in its sample. J is TRBJ1-1 and V is TRBV5-1, with D maybe TRBD1 (5 bases). Germline loops: CDR1 SGHRS, CDR2 YFSETQ. V dropped 0 bases and J dropped 4 bases, with 13 bases sitting between them. This CDR3 is 15 amino acids long. CDR3 loop: CASSLGPGRVTEAFF. The CDR3 coding sequence is TGCGCCAGCAGCTTGGGACCAGGGAGGGTCACTGAAGCTTTCTTT.

This clone was observed once. The genes are TRBV11-1 and TRBJ2-1; 7 nucleotides agree with TRBD1. The CDR3 runs 14 residues. In germline, CDR1 is SGHAT, CDR2 FQDESV (reference sequence). The J segment lost 8 bases and the V segment lost 4 bases, leaving 8 bases of the junction unmatched. CDR3: CASSSKQGFDEQFF. The CDR3 coding sequence is TGTGCCAGCAGCTCCAAACAGGGGTTTGATGAGCAGTTCTTC.

The chain couples TRBV21-1 to TRBJ1-6. TRBV21-1 is listed as a pseudogene. The CDR3 sequence is 16 residues long. The CDR3 coding sequence is TGTGCCAGCAGCAAAAGGTTGGAGAGGGGGGGCTCACCCCTCCACTTT. Amino acids: CASSKRLERGGSPLHF.

The rearrangement joins TRBV6-1 to TRBJ1-3, with 8 nucleotides matching TRBD1. There are 13 residues in the CDR3. Germline assignment: CDR1 MNHNS and CDR2 SASEGT. V was pared by 3 bases and J by 6 bases, with 1 base of the junction left unmatched. The CDR3 sequence: CASSDRGLNTIYF. The CDR3 DNA reads TGTGCCAGCAGTGACAGGGGGCTAAACACCATATATTTT.

The J gene is TRBJ1-4, the V gene TRBV5-6, with D possibly TRBD1 on 5 matching bases. The V and J ends lost 1 base and 3 bases respectively, with 10 bases between them. CDR3 size: 15 residues. Germline lookup yields CDR1 SGHDT and CDR2 YYEEEE. The CDR3: CASSLYGGANEKLFF. The CDR3 DNA sequence: TGTGCCAGCAGCTTGTATGGGGGGGCTAATGAAAAACTGTTTTTT. The variable domain in full, completed from reference TRBV5-6 and TRBJ1-4, reads DAGVTQSPTHLIKTRGQQVTLRCSPKSGHDTVSWYQQALGQGPQFIFQYYEEEERQRGNFPDRFSGHQFPNYSSELNVNALLLGDSALYLCASSLYGGANEKLFFGSGTQLSVL.

The chain joins TRBV10-3 to TRBJ2-7; tentatively, D is TRBD1 or TRBD2 (5 bases each). Germline CDR1 ENHRY, CDR2 SYGVKD. V was cut by 6 bases and J by 0 bases, with 15 bases left in between. The CDR3 contains 15 residues. The CDR3 DNA reads as TGTGCCATCAGGGCCGGGACCCTCAACTCCTACGAGCAGTACTTC. Translation: CAIRAGTLNSYEQYF.

The V call is TRBV2, the J call TRBJ1-2; TRBD1 is a possible D gene (6 bases). The CDR3 sequence is 14 residues long. CDR1 and CDR2 (germline): SNHLY, FYNNEI. V lost 8 bases to trimming and J lost 0 bases, with 13 bases between them. CDR3 sequence: CASFRDTTNYGYTF. The DNA of the CDR3 is TGTGCCAGCTTCCGGGACACAACTAACTATGGCTACACCTTC.

This sequence joins TRBV11-2 and TRBJ1-2, with D hard to call. This CDR3 has 13 residues. CDR1 is SGHAT, CDR2 FQNNGV, per germline. V was cut by 5 bases and J by 2 bases, with 9 bases left in between. The CDR3 reads CASSPDFNYGYTF. As DNA, the CDR3 is TGTGCCAGCAGCCCGGATTTCAACTATGGCTACACCTTC.

The chain joins TRBV30 to TRBJ1-1; a weak D match, TRBD1 (5 bases). This CDR3 contains 14 residues. Deletions cut 3 bases from V and 1 base from J, with 12 bases between. Germline CDR1 and CDR2: GTSNPN and SVGIG (reference sequence). CDR3 nucleotides: TGTGCCTGGAGGAGGGACCTAGGGAACACTGAAGCTTTCTTT. It codes for CAWRRDLGNTEAFF.

The V call is TRBV10-3, the J call TRBJ1-6; D is possibly TRBD1 (5 bases). Germline CDR1 ENHRY, CDR2 SYGVKD. V gave up 10 bases and J gave up 10 bases, with 14 bases separating them. The CDR3 length is 12 residues. The DNA of the CDR3 is TGTGCCACGGCCCACTGGGGCTCACCCCTCCACTTT. Translated: CATAHWGSPLHF.

The chain couples TRBV5-4 to TRBJ1-2, with D unclear. There are 15 residues in the CDR3. Trimming took off 0 bases at V and 4 bases at J, with 13 bases between the two ends. The germline V gene has CDR1 SGHNT and CDR2 YYREEE (reference sequence). CDR3 sequence (DNA): TGTGCCAGCAGCTTGGTCAGCCCTAAGGTCTATGGCTACACCTTC. Protein: CASSLVSPKVYGYTF.

The rearrangement uses TRBV10-1 and TRBJ2-5; perhaps TRBD2 as D (6 bases). V was clipped by 5 bases and J by 2 bases, with 9 bases between them. The CDR3 covers 13 residues. Germline V gene data show CDR1 as WNHNN and CDR2 as SYGVQD (reference sequence). Here the CDR3 DNA reads TGCGCCAGCAGTTATAGCGGACAAGAGACCCAGTACTTC. Its protein product is CASSYSGQETQYF.

This rearrangement joins TRBV18 to TRBJ2-2; 9 nucleotides align to TRBD2. The CDR3 length is 15 residues. CDR1 KGHSH and CDR2 LQKENI come from the germline V gene. V gave up 4 bases and J gave up 5 bases; unmatched junction bases: 5. CDR3 sequence: CASSRGLANTGELFF. CDR3 coding DNA: TGTGCCAGCTCACGGGGACTAGCAAATACCGGGGAGCTGTTTTTT.

This chain links TRBV7-3 with TRBJ2-2; no definite D call. Germline V lookup: CDR1 SGHTA, CDR2 FQGTGA. The V end lost 6 bases, the J end lost 6 bases, and 17 bases lay between the germline ends. The CDR3 is 15 residues long. CDR3 in amino acids: CASSFNSGPSGELFF. The CDR3 nucleotides are TGTGCCAGCAGTTTCAACAGTGGTCCTTCCGGGGAGCTGTTTTTT.

The chain uses TRBV19 and TRBJ2-5, with 11 bases identical to TRBD1. The CDR3 runs 16 residues. Trimming cost V 4 bases and J 1 base; bases outside gene matches: 5. Germline CDR1 reads LNHDA; CDR2 reads SQIVND (reference sequence). The CDR3 spells CASSRGQGATQETQYF. Written as DNA, the CDR3 is TGTGCCAGTAGTAGAGGACAGGGGGCCACCCAAGAGACCCAGTACTTC. The complete variable domain, with remaining parts taken from reference TRBV19 and TRBJ2-5, reads DGGITQSPKYLFRKEGQNVTLSCEQNLNHDAMYWYRQDPGQGLRLIYYSQIVNDFQKGDIAEGYSVSREKKESFPLTVTSAQKNPTAFYLCASSRGQGATQETQYFGPGTRLLVL.

This clone is a singleton in its sample. The chain carries TRBV16 and TRBJ1-1; D gene uncertain. The CDR3 runs 12 residues. V gave up 2 bases and J gave up 11 bases, with 12 bases separating them. The germline V gene has CDR1 KGHSY and CDR2 FQNENV. The CDR3, as DNA: TGTGCCAGCAGCCAAGAGGGCCTACTTGCTTTCTTT. Its translation is CASSQEGLLAFF.

V and J are TRBV28 and TRBJ1-6; 9 bases agree with TRBD1. The germline CDR1 and CDR2 sequences are MDHEN and SYDVKM. After removal of 8 bases from V and 9 bases from J, the junction contained 20 bases not matched to a gene. This CDR3 region has 18 residues. This CDR3 is CASSLQILRTGARSPLHF. The CDR3 region has the DNA TGTGCCAGCTCTTTACAAATTCTTAGGACAGGGGCTCGTTCACCCCTCCACTTT.

J is TRBJ2-5 and V is TRBV7-2, with D possibly called TRBD1 or TRBD2 (6 bases each). Per germline, CDR1 SGHTA and CDR2 FQGNSA. The CDR3 is 16 residues long. The V end was cut by 5 bases, the J end by 5 bases, with 21 bases between. The DNA for the CDR3 is TGTGCCAGCAGCCCGACCGGGGGCCAGGGGACGGAGACCCAGTACTTC. Translating gives CASSPTGGQGTETQYF. The whole variable domain, filled in from reference TRBV7-2 and TRBJ2-5, reads GAGVSQSPSNKVTEKGKDVELRCDPISGHTALYWYRQSLGQGLEFLIYFQGNSAPDKSGLPSDRFSAERTGGSVSTLTIQRTQQEDSAVYLCASSPTGGQGTETQYFGPGTRLLVL.

V gene TRBV7-3 combines with J gene TRBJ2-1; 10 nucleotides align to TRBD2. J gave up 8 bases and V 5 bases, and 9 bases lay outside the gene matches. From germline, CDR1 is SGHTA and CDR2 FQGTGA. This CDR3 comprises 15 residues. This chain's CDR3 is CASSPRVAGGHEQFF. CDR3 bases: TGTGCCAGCAGCCCCCGGGTAGCGGGAGGACATGAGCAGTTCTTC.

The CDR3 region is CASSSLPTVDQPQHF. DNA for the CDR3: TGTGCCAGCAGCTCGCTCCCGACAGTAGATCAGCCCCAGCATTTT. The V and J genes are TRBV5-4 and TRBJ1-5, with D tentatively TRBD1 (5 bases). The germline V gene encodes CDR1 SGHNT and CDR2 YYREEE (reference sequence). Deletions cut 3 bases from V and 5 bases from J, with 15 bases between. The CDR3 covers 15 residues.